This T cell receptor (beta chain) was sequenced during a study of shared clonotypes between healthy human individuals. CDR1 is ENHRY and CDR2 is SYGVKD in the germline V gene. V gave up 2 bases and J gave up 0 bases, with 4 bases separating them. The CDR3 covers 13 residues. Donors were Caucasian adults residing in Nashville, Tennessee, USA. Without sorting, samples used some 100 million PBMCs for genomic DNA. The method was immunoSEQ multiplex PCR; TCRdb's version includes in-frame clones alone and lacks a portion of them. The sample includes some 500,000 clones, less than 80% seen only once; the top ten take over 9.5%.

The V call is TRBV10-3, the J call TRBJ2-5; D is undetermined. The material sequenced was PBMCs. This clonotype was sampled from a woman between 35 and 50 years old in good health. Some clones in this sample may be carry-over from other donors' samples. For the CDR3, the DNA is TGTGCCATCAGTGAGGGCAACCAAGAGACCCAGTACTTC. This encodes CAISEGNQETQYF.